The 22 T cell receptor beta chains given below trace back to one sample, sequenced in a study of T cell responses to AZD1222 COVID-19 vaccine. Sequencing was performed with immunoSEQ multiplex PCR; in TCRdb, only in-frame clones are kept and a portion is missing. The sample shows 150,000 to 200,000 clones, 80% to 95% of them seen only once. The specimen was peripheral blood, collected on day 0 of AZD1222 vaccination. The receptors shown here come from an adult in good health.

The table lists this clone with a count of one. The chain carries TRBV3-1 (or the pseudogene TRBV3-2) and TRBJ2-1; D may be TRBD1 or TRBD2 (6 bases each). The CDR3 is 13 amino acids. The germline gives CDR1 LGHDT, CDR2 YNNKEL (reference sequence). Trimming shortened V by 6 bases and J by 6 bases, and 12 bases separated the two germline ends. The CDR3 protein is CASSQQGGNEQFF. The CDR3 DNA reads TGTGCCAGCAGTCAACAGGGAGGCAATGAGCAGTTCTTC.

The rearrangement uses TRBV6-5 and TRBJ2-3; TRBD1 might be the D (5 bases). The CDR3 loop spans 15 amino acids. CDR1 and CDR2 from the germline V gene are MNHEY and SVGAGI. The ends were cut back, 7 bases at V and 0 bases at J, with 14 bases in the middle. Here the CDR3 DNA reads TGTGCCAGCAAAAGGGGCTCCCCTAGCACAGATACGCAGTATTTT. Encoded protein: CASKRGSPSTDTQYF.

This clone was counted once. The chain joins TRBV19 to TRBJ1-2; D is ambiguous. The CDR3 loop spans 15 amino acids. Germline loops: CDR1 LNHDA, CDR2 SQIVND (reference sequence). The ends were cut back, 5 bases at V and 2 bases at J, with 15 bases in the middle. As DNA, the CDR3 is TGTGCCAGTAGTGCCGGGATGAACCACAACTATGGCTACACCTTC. This translates into CASSAGMNHNYGYTF.

The chain couples TRBV7-9 to TRBJ1-1; 7 bases are shared with TRBD1. The CDR3 spans 12 residues. The trim removed 6 bases at V and 10 bases at J, leaving 8 bases unmatched. Germline CDR1 reads SEHNR; CDR2 reads FQNEAQ (reference sequence). The CDR3 bases are TGTGCCAGCAGTGACAGGGTCATGGGAGCTTTCTTT. It encodes CASSDRVMGAFF.

The rearrangement joins TRBV19 to TRBJ2-1; 13 bases align to TRBD2. Germline CDR1 LNHDA, CDR2 SQIVND (reference sequence). J lost 9 bases, V lost 3 bases, and 8 bases had no gene match. The CDR3 spans 16 residues. The CDR3 region is CASSIPTSGRPIEQFF. The CDR3, as DNA: TGTGCCAGTAGTATTCCGACTAGCGGGAGGCCAATTGAGCAGTTCTTC.

The chain couples TRBV28 to TRBJ2-1; 7 bases are a match to TRBD2. Germline CDR1 and CDR2: MDHEN and SYDVKM. V trimming: 9 bases; J trimming: 5 bases; junction bases outside the gene matches: 13. CDR3 size: 15 residues. The CDR3 DNA reads TGTGCCAGTCTTACCGCTAGCGGCGGGGACAATGAGCAGTTCTTC. This translates into CASLTASGGDNEQFF.

As for this clone: The same CDR3 also results from other DNA sequences found in this sample. The chain joins TRBV5-1 to TRBJ2-1; D gene ambiguous. This CDR3 contains 14 residues. Germline CDR1 is SGHRS and CDR2 is YFSETQ. The ends were cut back, 0 bases at V and 1 base at J, with 5 bases in the middle. Written as DNA, the CDR3 is TGCGCCAGCAGCTTGGAGGGATCCTACAATGAGCAGTTCTTC. Translation gives CASSLEGSYNEQFF.

The chain uses TRBV6-6 and TRBJ1-2; 11 bases map to TRBD1. This CDR3 region has 17 residues. In germline, CDR1 is MNHNY, CDR2 SVGAGI (reference sequence). J was trimmed by 2 bases and V by 5 bases; bases with no gene match: 10. This CDR3 is CASSRSRTGGVNYGYTF. The CDR3 DNA is TGTGCCAGCAGTAGATCTCGGACAGGGGGCGTGAACTATGGCTACACCTTC.

This chain links TRBV19 with TRBJ2-1, with 11 bases lining up with TRBD2. Germline lookup yields CDR1 LNHDA and CDR2 SQIVND (reference sequence). Trimming at V came to 5 bases and at J to 9 bases, leaving 9 bases not matched to a gene. CDR3 size: 15 residues. The CDR3 is CASSVLAGGRSEQFF. CDR3 bases: TGTGCCAGTAGTGTCCTAGCGGGAGGTCGCAGTGAGCAGTTCTTC.

The rearrangement joins TRBV7-7 to TRBJ2-1; tentatively, D is TRBD1 (5 bases). V was clipped by 4 bases and J by 8 bases, with 15 bases between them. The CDR3 runs 14 residues. Looked up from germline, CDR1 is SSHAT and CDR2 is FNYEAQ (reference sequence). Here the CDR3 DNA reads TGTGCCAGCAGCTCAGGGAACTCCCGGGATGAGCAGTTCTTC. It specifies CASSSGNSRDEQFF.

This chain joins TRBV6-1 and TRBJ2-1, with D maybe TRBD2 (6 bases). Germline V gene sequence: CDR1 MNHNS, CDR2 SASEGT. V shed 5 bases and J shed 4 bases, with 15 bases lying between them. This CDR3 region has 15 residues. The CDR3 coding sequence is TGTGCCAGCAGTTGGGGCCACGGGGGTTACAATGAGCAGTTCTTC. Its translation is CASSWGHGGYNEQFF.

The V call is TRBV18, the J call TRBJ2-2, with a weak D call TRBD1 (5 bases). Germline-derived CDR1 and CDR2 are KGHSH and LQKENI. V was cut by 4 bases and J by 1 base, with 13 bases left in between. CDR3 length: 16 residues. The CDR3 here is CASSRAGQENTGELFF. The CDR3 DNA is TGTGCCAGCTCACGGGCAGGGCAGGAGAACACCGGGGAGCTGTTTTTT.

The chain uses TRBV19 and TRBJ1-6; unclear D gene. The V end was cut by 3 bases, the J end by 9 bases, with 18 bases between. CDR1 LNHDA and CDR2 SQIVND come from the germline V gene (reference sequence). The CDR3 sequence is 16 residues long. For the CDR3, the DNA is TGTGCCAGTAGTATGGAAGCCCCGCCACGGGGTTCACCCCTCCACTTT. Protein product: CASSMEAPPRGSPLHF.

The V and J genes are TRBV29-1 and TRBJ2-1; 7 nucleotides line up with TRBD2. Germline values: CDR1 SQVTM, CDR2 ANQGSEA. This CDR3 has 13 residues. V shed 7 bases and J 9 bases; nucleotides not matched to a gene: 12. The CDR3 coding sequence is TGCAGCGAGGCGGCGGGAGACGGCTCTGAGCAGTTCTTC. It translates to CSEAAGDGSEQFF.

The chain employs TRBV10-3 and TRBJ1-1; D possibly corresponds to TRBD1 (6 bases). The CDR3 consists of 12 residues. Germline CDR1 and CDR2: ENHRY and SYGVKD. Between the trimmed V and J ends, which lost 9 bases and 1 base, there was a span of 9 bases. Here the CDR3 DNA reads TGTGCCATGGACAGCGAGAACACTGAAGCTTTCTTT. It translates to CAMDSENTEAFF.

The V and J genes are TRBV30 and TRBJ1-1; unclear D gene. V gave up 5 bases and J gave up 1 base, with 5 bases separating them. From germline, CDR1 is GTSNPN and CDR2 SVGIG (reference sequence). The CDR3 runs to 11 residues. Here the CDR3 reads CAWGRNTEAFF. The CDR3 coding sequence is TGTGCCTGGGGTCGGAACACTGAAGCTTTCTTT.

This rearrangement joins TRBV4-1 to TRBJ2-7; possibly TRBD2 for D (5 bases). CDR1 is MGHRA, CDR2 YSYEKL, per germline. CDR3 length equals 16 residues. Trimming took off 4 bases at V and 3 bases at J, with 19 bases between the two ends. CDR3 bases: TGCGCCAGCAGCCGAGTGGGCCCCGGGATGCACTACGAGCAGTACTTC. Protein product: CASSRVGPGMHYEQYF.

J is TRBJ1-5 and V is TRBV19; D might be TRBD1 (5 bases). CDR1 and CDR2 from the germline V gene are LNHDA and SQIVND (reference sequence). The CDR3 covers 14 residues. V was pared by 5 bases and J by 2 bases, with 10 bases between. The CDR3 sequence is CASSRRVRNQPQHF. The CDR3 region has the DNA TGTGCCAGTAGTCGCAGGGTACGCAATCAGCCCCAGCATTTT.

In DNA form, the CDR3 reads TGCGCCAGCAGCTTTAAGGGAGTCGTGGACTATGGCTACACCTTC. The encoded protein is CASSFKGVVDYGYTF. The V and J genes are TRBV5-1 and TRBJ1-2; D is unclear. The V end lost 2 bases, the J end lost 3 bases, and 14 bases lay between the germline ends. The CDR3 covers 15 residues. Germline V gene sequence: CDR1 SGHRS, CDR2 YFSETQ.

J is TRBJ2-7 and V is TRBV5-1, with D possibly being TRBD2 (6 bases). Looked up from germline, CDR1 is SGHRS and CDR2 is YFSETQ. The V end was cut by 0 bases, the J end by 5 bases, with 9 bases between. CDR3 length: 13 amino acids. The CDR3 spells CASSLELANEQYF. In DNA, the CDR3 is TGCGCCAGCAGCTTGGAACTAGCCAACGAGCAGTACTTC.

J is TRBJ1-2 and V is TRBV2, with D hard to call. Deletions cut 6 bases from V and 4 bases from J, with 9 bases between. From germline, CDR1 is SNHLY and CDR2 FYNNEI. The CDR3 totals 12 residues. This CDR3 reads CASRADPYGYTF. CDR3 sequence (DNA): TGTGCCAGCAGGGCAGACCCCTATGGCTACACCTTC.

This sequence joins TRBV7-9 and TRBJ2-7; a weak D match, TRBD1 (5 bases). Germline V gives CDR1 SEHNR, CDR2 FQNEAQ (reference sequence). The V and J ends lost 5 bases and 3 bases respectively, with 14 bases between them. The CDR3 has 14 amino acids. The CDR3 reads CASSPGQGDYEQYF. For the CDR3, the DNA is TGTGCCAGCAGCCCAGGTCAAGGGGACTACGAGCAGTACTTC.